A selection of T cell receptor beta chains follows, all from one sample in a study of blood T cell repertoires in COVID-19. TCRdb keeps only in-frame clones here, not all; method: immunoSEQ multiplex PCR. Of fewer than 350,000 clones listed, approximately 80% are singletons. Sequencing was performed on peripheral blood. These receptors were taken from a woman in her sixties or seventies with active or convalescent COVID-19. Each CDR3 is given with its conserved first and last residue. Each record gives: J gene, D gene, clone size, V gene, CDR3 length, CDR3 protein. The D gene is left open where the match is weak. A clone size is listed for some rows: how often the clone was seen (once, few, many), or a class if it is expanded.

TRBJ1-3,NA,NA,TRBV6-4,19,CASSDPGSTTRLSGNTIYF
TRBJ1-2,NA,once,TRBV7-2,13,CASSLESGWGYTF
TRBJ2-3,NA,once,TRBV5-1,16,CASSPVTGSLTDTQYF
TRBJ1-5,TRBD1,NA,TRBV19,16,CASSMVSAGGNQPQHF
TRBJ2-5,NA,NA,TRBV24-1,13,CATSDSGAETQYF
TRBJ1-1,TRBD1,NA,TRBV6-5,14,CASSRDRINTEAFF
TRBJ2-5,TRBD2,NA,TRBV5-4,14,CASSSAGGGETQYF
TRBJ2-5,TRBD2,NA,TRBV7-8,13,CAAGEGKGETQYF
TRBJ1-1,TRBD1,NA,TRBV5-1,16,CASSLTRLTGETEAFF
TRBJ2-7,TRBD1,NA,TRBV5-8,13,CASSLYRGNEQYF
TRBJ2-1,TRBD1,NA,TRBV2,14,CASSGGTEYNEQFF
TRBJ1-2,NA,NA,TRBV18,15,CASSPEPGRNYGYTF
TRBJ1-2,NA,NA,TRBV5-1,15,CASSLEGVSVAGYTF
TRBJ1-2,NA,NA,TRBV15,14,CATSRDWGGYGYTF
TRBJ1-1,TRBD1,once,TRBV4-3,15,CASSQDPTGRGEAFF
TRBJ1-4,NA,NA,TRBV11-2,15,CASSPSGGVREKLFF
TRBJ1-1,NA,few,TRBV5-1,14,CASRMSGVPTEAFF
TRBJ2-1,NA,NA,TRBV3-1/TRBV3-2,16,CASSQDLQGKIDEQFF